This entry concerns a single T cell receptor beta chain. The data derive from a study of blood T cell repertoires in COVID-19. In the study overall: Both acute and convalescent COVID-19 samples were obtained from the United States, Italy and Spain. Sources were T cells, B-cell-depleted T cells, or PBMCs; the material itself was cDNA or gDNA.

Under the authors' procedure: Nucleated cell number was recorded as an estimate derived from reference gene primer amplification. TCRdb's copy holds only in-frame clones and misses some; the assay was immunoSEQ multiplex PCR. The V and J calls and clone size come from that table; D and trimming were worked out from the DNA. The table has approximately 150,000 clones, approximately 83% seen once. The CDR3 sequence is 17 residues long. V lost 0 bases, J lost 0 bases, and 13 bases lay in between. In germline, CDR1 is LGHDT, CDR2 YNNKEL (reference sequence). The chain is built from TRBV3-1 (or the pseudogene TRBV3-2) and TRBJ2-3; the D gene is possibly TRBD2 (5 bases). Material for sequencing was peripheral blood. The sequence was obtained from an elderly woman with acute or convalescent COVID-19. This CDR3 reads CASSQDLASGSTDTQYF. DNA of the CDR3: TGTGCCAGCAGCCAAGATCTCGCGAGCGGAAGCACAGATACGCAGTATTTT.